What follows describes a single T cell receptor beta chain. Its matching antigen is unknown. Documented treatment: roughly 10-day PBMC culture with coronavirus spike peptide pools or control peptides (ViraFEST assay). This CDR3 spans 15 amino acids. Germline V gene data show CDR1 as SGHRS and CDR2 as YFSETQ. V was clipped by 0 bases and J by 4 bases, with 13 bases between them. This sample was taken from a study of vaccination and CD4 T cells after COVID-19. Whole-study context: The study drew post-COVID samples a median around 100 days after diagnosis (range 35 to 161). Cells were stimulated with overlapping spike peptide pools from SARS-CoV-2, HCoV-NL63, HCoV-OC43 and HCoV-229E. Study findings and constraints: Spike mono-reactivity was found in 304 of the 307 vaccine-specific clones identified in convalescent patients.

The Oncomine TCR Beta short-read assay was applied to DNA of cultured CD4+ T cells. Genomic DNA was isolated from cultured CD4+ T cells. TCRdb itself ran the PCR reads through MiXCR, one entry per CDR3 protein. The sample carries more than 20,000 distinct CDR3 sequences, 60% recorded once. This clonotype was obtained from a human donor who received a COVID-19 vaccine. This sequence joins TRBV5-1 and TRBJ1-2; D possibly corresponds to TRBD1 (5 bases). The specimen comprised CD4+ T cells from blood, cultured in vitro, sampled after SARS-CoV-2 vaccination. The CDR3 bases are TGCGCCAGCAGCTTGGGGCAGGGCCGTCTCTATGGCTACACCTTC. This encodes CASSLGQGRLYGYTF.